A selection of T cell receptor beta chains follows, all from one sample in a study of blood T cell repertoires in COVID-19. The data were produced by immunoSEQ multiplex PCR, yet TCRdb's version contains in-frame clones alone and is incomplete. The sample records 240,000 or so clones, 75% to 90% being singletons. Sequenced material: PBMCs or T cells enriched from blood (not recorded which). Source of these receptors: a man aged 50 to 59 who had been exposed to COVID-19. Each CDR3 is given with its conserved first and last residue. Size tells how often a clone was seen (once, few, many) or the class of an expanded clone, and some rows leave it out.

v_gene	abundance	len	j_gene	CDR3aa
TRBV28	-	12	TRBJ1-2	CASSENRVGYTF
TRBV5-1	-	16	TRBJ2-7	CASSSTISSRQDEQYF
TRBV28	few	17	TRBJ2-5	CASSLLGTSGNYQTQYF
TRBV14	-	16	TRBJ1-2	CASSQDPGGAFNGYTF
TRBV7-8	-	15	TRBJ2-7	CASSPATGISYEQYF
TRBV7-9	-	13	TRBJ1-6	CASTGQPNSPLHF
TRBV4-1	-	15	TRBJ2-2	CASSVKDLNTGELFF
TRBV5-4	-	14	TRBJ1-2	CASSFPGGHYGYTF
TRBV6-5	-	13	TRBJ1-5	CASAEHSNQPQHF
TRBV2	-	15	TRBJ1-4	CASGDRQDYNEKLFF
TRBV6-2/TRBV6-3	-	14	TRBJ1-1	CASSSPDWNTEAFF
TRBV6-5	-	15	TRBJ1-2	CASSASRDRVLNYTF
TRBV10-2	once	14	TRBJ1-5	CASSRDSSNQPQHF
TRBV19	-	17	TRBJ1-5	CASSSGTGRPLLQPQHF
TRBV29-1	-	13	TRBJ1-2	CSVESGWSYGYTF
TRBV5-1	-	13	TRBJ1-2	CASSFGTGLGYTF
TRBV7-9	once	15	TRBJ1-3	CASSSQGISGNTIYF
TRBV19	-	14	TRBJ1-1	CASSADRLNTEAFF
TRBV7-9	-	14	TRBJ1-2	CASRTTGSDVGYTF
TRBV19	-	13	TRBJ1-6	CASRDRVYSPLHF
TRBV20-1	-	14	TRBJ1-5	CSASGSGGIAPQHF
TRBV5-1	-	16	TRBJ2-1	CASSLDGQGLYNEQFF
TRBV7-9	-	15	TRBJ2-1	CASSSRGLYYNEQFF
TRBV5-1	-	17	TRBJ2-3	CASSLPSGGLGTDTQYF
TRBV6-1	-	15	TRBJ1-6	CASSEGWGQNSPLHF
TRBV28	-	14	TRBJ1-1	CASSGPPPNPEAFF
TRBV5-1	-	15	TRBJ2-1	CASSLVRVKYNEQFF
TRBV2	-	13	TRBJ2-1	CASRLDLGKGQFF
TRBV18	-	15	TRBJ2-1	CASSPRATFFNEQFF
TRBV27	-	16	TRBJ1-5	CASRSVGQGAHQPQHF
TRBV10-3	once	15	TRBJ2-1	CAISEDLAGVREQFF
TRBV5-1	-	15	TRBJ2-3	CASRTAGGPPDTQYF
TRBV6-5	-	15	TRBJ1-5	CATGLLGASNQPQHF
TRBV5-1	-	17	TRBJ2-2	CASSRIPGQAASGELFF
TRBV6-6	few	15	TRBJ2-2	CASSYRTPHTGELFF
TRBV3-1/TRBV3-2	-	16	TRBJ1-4	CASTPVGGRPNEKLFF
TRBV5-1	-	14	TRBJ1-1	CASSFTGENTEAFF
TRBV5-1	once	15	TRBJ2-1	CASSYRDSTYNEQFF
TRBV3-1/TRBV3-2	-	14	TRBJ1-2	CASSQGTGGYGYTF
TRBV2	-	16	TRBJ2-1	CASSELGTRIGHEQFF
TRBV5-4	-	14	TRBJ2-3	CASSSGFRADTQYF
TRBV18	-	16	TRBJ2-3	CASSPRQGAVTDTQYF
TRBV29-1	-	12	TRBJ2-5	CSVREGSETQYF
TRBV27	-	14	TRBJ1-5	CASRRGGVIQPQHF
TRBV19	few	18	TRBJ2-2	CASSKGPREPIPTGELFF
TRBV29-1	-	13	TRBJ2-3	CSVSTSGGDTQYF
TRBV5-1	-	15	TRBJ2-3	CASSGGLAGADTQYF
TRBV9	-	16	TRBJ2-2	CASSPDRGQISGELFF
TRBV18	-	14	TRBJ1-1	CASSFSGMNTEAFF
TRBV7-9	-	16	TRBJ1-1	CASSLIVGGMHTEAFF
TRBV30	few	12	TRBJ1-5	CAWSVRGQPQHF
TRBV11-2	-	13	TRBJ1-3	CASSSISGNTIYF
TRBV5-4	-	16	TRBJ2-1	CASTLQRGRPYNEQFF
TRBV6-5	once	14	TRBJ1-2	CASSYAVRGYGYTF